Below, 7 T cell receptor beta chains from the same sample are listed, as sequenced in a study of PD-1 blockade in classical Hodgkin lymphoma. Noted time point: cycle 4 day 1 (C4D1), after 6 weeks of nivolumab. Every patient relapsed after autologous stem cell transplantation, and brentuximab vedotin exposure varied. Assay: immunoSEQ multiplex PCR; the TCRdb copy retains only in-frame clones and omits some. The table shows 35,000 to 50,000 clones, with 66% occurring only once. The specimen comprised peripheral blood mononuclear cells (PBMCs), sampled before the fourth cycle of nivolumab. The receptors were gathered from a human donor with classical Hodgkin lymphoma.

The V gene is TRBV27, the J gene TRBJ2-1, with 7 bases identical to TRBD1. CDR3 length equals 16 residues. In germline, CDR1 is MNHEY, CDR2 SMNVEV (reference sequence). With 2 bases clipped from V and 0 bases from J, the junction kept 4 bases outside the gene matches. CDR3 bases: TGTGCCAGCAGTTTAGAGACAGGGTCCTCCTACAATGAGCAGTTCTTC. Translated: CASSLETGSSYNEQFF.

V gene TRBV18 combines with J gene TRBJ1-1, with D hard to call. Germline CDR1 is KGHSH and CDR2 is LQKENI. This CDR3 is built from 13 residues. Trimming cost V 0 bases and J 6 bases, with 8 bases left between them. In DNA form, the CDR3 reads TGTGCCAGCTCACCACCGATGGGAGCTGAAGCTTTCTTT. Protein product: CASSPPMGAEAFF.

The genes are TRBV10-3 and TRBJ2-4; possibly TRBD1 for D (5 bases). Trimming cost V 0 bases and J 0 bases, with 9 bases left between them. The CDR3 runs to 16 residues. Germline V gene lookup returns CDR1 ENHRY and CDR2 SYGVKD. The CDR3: CAISESGRVAKNIQYF. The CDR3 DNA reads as TGTGCCATCAGTGAGTCGGGCAGGGTAGCCAAAAACATTCAGTACTTC.

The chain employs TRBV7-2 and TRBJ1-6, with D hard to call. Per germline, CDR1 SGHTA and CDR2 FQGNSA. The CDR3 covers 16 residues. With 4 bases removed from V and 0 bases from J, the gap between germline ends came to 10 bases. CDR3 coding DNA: TGTGCCAGCAGCTCCGGAGTAAGCTCCTATAATTCACCCCTCCACTTT. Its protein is CASSSGVSSYNSPLHF.

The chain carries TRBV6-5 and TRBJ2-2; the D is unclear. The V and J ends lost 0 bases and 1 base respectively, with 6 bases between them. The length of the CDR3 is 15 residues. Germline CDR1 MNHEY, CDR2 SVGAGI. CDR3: CASSYSWGNTGELFF. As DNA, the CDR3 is TGTGCCAGCAGTTACTCTTGGGGGAACACCGGGGAGCTGTTTTTT.

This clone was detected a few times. The CDR3 loop reads CSVPTSGSSYEQYF. CDR3 DNA sequence: TGCAGCGTACCTACTAGCGGTTCCTCCTACGAGCAGTACTTC. The chain couples TRBV29-1 to TRBJ2-7; 8 nucleotides line up with TRBD2. The V segment lost 6 bases and the J segment 0 bases; nucleotides outside the gene matches: 7. The CDR3 runs to 14 residues. Germline CDR1 reads SQVTM; CDR2 reads ANQGSEA.

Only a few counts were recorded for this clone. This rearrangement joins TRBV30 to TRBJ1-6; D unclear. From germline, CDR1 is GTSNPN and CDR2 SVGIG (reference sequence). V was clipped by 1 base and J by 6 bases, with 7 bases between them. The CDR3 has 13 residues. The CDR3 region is CAWSESSNSPLHF. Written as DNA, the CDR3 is TGTGCCTGGAGTGAGTCGAGTAATTCACCCCTCCACTTT.